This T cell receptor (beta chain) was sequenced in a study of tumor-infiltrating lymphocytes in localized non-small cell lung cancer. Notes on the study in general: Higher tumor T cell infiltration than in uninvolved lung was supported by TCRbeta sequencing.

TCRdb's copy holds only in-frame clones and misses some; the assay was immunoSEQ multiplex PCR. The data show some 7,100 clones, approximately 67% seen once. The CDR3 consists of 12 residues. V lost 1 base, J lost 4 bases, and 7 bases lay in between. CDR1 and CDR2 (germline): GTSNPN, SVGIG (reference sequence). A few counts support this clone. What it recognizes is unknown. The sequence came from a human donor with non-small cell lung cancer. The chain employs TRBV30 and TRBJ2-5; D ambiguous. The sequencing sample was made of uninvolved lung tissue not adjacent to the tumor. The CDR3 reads CAWSEQRETQYF. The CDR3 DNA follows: TGTGCCTGGAGTGAGCAGCGAGAGACCCAGTACTTC.